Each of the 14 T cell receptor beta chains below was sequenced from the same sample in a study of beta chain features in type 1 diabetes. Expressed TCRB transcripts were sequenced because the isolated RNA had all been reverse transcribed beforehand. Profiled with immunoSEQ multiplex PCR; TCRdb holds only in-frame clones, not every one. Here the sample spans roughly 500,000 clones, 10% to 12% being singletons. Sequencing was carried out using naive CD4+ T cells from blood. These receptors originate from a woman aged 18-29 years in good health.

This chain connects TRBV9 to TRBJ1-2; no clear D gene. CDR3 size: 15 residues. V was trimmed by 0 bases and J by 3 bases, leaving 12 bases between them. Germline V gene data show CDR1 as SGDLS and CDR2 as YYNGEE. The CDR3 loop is CASSVVSSYDYGYTF. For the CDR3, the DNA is TGTGCCAGCAGCGTAGTATCCAGCTATGACTATGGCTACACCTTC. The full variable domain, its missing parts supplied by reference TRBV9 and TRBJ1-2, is DSGVTQTPKHLITATGQRVTLRCSPRSGDLSVYWYQQSLDQGLQFLIQYYNGEERAKGNILERFSAQQFPDLHSELNLSSLELGDSALYFCASSVVSSYDYGYTFGSGTRLTVV.

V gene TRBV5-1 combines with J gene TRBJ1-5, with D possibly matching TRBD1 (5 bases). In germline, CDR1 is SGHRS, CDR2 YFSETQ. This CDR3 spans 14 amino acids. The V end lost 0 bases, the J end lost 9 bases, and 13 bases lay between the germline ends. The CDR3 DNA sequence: TGCGCCAGCAGCTTGGGAGGAGGGGATCCGCCCCAGCATTTT. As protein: CASSLGGGDPPQHF.

CDR3: CASSVGAKNIQYF. The CDR3 DNA is TGTGCCAGCAGTGTCGGAGCCAAAAACATTCAGTACTTC. The chain combines TRBV2 with TRBJ2-4; the D is unclear. CDR3 size: 13 residues. The V and J ends lost 4 bases and 0 bases respectively, with 4 bases between them. Germline assignment: CDR1 SNHLY and CDR2 FYNNEI.

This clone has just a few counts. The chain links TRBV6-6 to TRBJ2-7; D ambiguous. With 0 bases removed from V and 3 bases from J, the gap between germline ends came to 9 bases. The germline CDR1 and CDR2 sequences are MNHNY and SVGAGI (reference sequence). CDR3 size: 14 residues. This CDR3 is CASSYSGYGYEQYF. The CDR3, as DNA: TGTGCCAGCAGTTACTCAGGTTATGGCTACGAGCAGTACTTC.

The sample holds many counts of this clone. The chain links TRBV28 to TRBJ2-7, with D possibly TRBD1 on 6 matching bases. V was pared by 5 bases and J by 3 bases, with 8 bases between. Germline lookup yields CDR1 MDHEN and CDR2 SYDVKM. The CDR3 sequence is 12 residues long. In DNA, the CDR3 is TGTGCCAGCAGTCCGGACAGCTACGAGCAGTACGTC. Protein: CASSPDSYEQYV.

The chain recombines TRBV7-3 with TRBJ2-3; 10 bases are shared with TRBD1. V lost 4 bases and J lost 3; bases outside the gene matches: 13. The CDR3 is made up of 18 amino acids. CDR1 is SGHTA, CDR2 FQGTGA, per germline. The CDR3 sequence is CASSSPRGTGAGTDTQYF. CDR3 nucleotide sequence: TGTGCCAGCAGCTCCCCGAGGGGGACAGGGGCTGGGACAGATACGCAGTATTTT.

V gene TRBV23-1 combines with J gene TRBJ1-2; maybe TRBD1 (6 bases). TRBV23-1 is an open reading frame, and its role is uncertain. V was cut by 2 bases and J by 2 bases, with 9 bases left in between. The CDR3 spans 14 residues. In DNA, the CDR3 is TGCGCCAGCAGTCAACTAACAGGGAACTATGGCTACACCTTC. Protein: CASSQLTGNYGYTF.

DNA of the CDR3: TGTGCCAGCAGCCAAGATCTAAGGGTGGACGAGCAGTACGTC. Residues: CASSQDLRVDEQYV. This sequence joins TRBV14 and TRBJ2-7, with unresolved D. Deletions cut 0 bases from V and 5 bases from J, with 11 bases between. The CDR3 is 14 amino acids. Looked up from germline, CDR1 is SGHDN and CDR2 is FVKESK.

For the CDR3, the DNA is TGTGCCAGCAGCCCCCGTCCAGCGGCCGACAATGAGCAGTTCTTC. As protein: CASSPRPAADNEQFF. V gene TRBV7-9 combines with J gene TRBJ2-1, with D tentatively TRBD2 (5 bases). Germline V gene lookup returns CDR1 SEHNR and CDR2 FQNEAQ (reference sequence). The CDR3 loop spans 15 amino acids. The ends were cut back, 5 bases at V and 5 bases at J, with 16 bases in the middle.

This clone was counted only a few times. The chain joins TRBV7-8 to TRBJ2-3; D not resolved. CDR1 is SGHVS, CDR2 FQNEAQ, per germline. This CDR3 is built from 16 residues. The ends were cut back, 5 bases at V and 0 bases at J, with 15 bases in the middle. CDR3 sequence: CASSKVPLSSTDTQYF. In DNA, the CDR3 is TGTGCCAGCAGCAAGGTCCCCTTGAGCAGCACAGATACGCAGTATTTT.

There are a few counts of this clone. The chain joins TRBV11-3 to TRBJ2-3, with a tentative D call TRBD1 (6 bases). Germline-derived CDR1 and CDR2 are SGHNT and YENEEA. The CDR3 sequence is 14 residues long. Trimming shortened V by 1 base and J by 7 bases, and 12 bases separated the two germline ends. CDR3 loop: CASSLGGQPNTQYF. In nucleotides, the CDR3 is TGTGCCAGCAGCTTAGGAGGACAGCCCAATACGCAGTATTTT.

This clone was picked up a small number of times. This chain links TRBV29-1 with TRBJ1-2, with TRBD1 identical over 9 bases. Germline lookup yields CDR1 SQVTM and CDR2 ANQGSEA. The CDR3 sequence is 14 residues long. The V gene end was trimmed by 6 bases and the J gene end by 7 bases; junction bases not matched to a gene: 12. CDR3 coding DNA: TGCAGCGTGCGACCGGGACAGGGCGGTGTTGGCTACACCTTC. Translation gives CSVRPGQGGVGYTF.

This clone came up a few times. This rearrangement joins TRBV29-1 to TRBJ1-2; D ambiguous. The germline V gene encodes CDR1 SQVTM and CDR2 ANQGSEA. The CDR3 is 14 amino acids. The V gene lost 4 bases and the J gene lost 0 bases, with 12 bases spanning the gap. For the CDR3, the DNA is TGCAGCGTTGCTGGAGAAAAGACTAACTATGGCTACACCTTC. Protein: CSVAGEKTNYGYTF.

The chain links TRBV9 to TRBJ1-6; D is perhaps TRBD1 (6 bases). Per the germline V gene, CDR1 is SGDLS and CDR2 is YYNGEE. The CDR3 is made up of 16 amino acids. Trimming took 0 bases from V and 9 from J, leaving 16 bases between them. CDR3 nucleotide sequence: TGTGCCAGCAGCGTAGCCGGGGGCTGGCAGGGTTCACCCCTCCACTTT. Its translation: CASSVAGGWQGSPLHF.